This T cell receptor beta chain was found in a study of cytomegalovirus exposure and HLA in healthy donors. Study-wide context: From donors who were HLA-typed, an early data release held about 89 million unique TCRs.

Germline V lookup: CDR1 PRHDT, CDR2 FYEKMQ (reference sequence). CDR3 length: 17 amino acids. After removal of 0 bases from V and 1 base from J, the junction contained 8 bases not matched to a gene. A multiplex PCR was run with 60 Vbeta primers and 13 Jbeta primers. Clones were sequenced by immunoSEQ multiplex PCR, and TCRdb holds only the in-frame ones, with some missing. The data show 200,000 to 250,000 clones, approximately 80% seen once. Overall study results and limits: Earlier findings revealed that most TCR beta V segments proved productive either about 90% or about 30% of the time. DRB1 had the most TCR associations and HLA-C the fewest, a later analysis found, with rates varying by HLA locus.

Concerning this clone: The antigen is undetermined.

The sequencing sample was made of PBMCs. The rearrangement uses TRBV13 and TRBJ2-7; TRBD1 aligns across 8 bases. The sequence came from a middle-aged man in good health and CMV-seronegative. CDR3 region: CASSLGRATGESYEQYF. In DNA form, the CDR3 reads TGTGCCAGCAGCTTAGGCCGAGCGACAGGGGAATCCTACGAGCAGTACTTC.